This T cell receptor beta chain stems from a study of tumor and adjacent non-tumor tissue in lung cancer. Looking at the study overall: Aged about 30 to 76 years, patients included more than nine men and about five women with stage I to III disease.

V shed 4 bases, J shed 1 base, and the junction held 17 bases outside the gene matches. The CDR3 length is 19 residues. Germline CDR1 is SGHDT and CDR2 is YYEEEE. As for this clonotype: Its antigen is undetermined. A much larger clone lies one base from this, so it may be a read error.

Three rounds of nested PCR, following a modified ARM-PCR protocol, produced the TCRbeta library. TCRdb passed the multiplex PCR reads through MiXCR, listing each CDR3 protein once. Counted here are approximately 120,000 distinct CDR3 sequences, about 63% occurring once; the ten biggest clones make up under 20%. General observations from the study: Top 100 clones took a larger repertoire share in normal lung. Compared with tumor, normal lung showed significantly lower TCR diversity.

This sample's RNA came from whole unsorted tissue. The normal lung tissue was taken more than 3 cm from the tumor edge. This TCR derives from a man in his 60s with non-small cell lung cancer. Sequenced: distant non-tumor lung tissue. The chain uses TRBV5-6 and TRBJ1-1; TRBD1 matches at 9 bases. The CDR3 nucleotides are TGTGCCAGCAGCCCCACCATGAGCACAGGGGGCGGTTGGAACACTGAAGCTTTCTTT. Protein sequence: CASSPTMSTGGGWNTEAFF. Filled out from reference TRBV5-6 and TRBJ1-1, the complete variable domain reads DAGVTQSPTHLIKTRGQQVTLRCSPKSGHDTVSWYQQALGQGPQFIFQYYEEEERQRGNFPDRFSGHQFPNYSSELNVNALLLGDSALYLCASSPTMSTGGGWNTEAFFGQGTRLTVV.